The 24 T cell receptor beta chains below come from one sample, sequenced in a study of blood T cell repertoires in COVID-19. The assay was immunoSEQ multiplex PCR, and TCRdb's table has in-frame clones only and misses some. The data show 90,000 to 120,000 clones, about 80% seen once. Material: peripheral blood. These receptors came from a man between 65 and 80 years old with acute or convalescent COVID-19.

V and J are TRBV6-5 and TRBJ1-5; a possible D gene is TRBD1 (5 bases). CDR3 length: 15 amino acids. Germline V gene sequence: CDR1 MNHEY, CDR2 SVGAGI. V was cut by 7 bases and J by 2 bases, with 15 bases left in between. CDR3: CASKGSAGRNQPQHF. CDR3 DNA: TGTGCCAGCAAGGGTAGTGCGGGACGCAATCAGCCCCAGCATTTT.

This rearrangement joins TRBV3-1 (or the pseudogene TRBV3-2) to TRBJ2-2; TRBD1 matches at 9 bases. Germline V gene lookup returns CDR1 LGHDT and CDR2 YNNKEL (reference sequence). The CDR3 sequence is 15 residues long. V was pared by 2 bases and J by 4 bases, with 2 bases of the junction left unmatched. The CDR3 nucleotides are TGTGCCAGCAGCCAATGGGACAGGGCCACCGGGGAGCTGTTTTTT. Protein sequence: CASSQWDRATGELFF.

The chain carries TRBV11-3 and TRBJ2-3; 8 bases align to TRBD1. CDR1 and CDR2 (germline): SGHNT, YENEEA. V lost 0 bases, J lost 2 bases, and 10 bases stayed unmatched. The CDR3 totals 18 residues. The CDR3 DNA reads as TGTGCCAGCAGCTTAGATGGGACAGGTTCATCCCCCACAGATACGCAGTATTTT. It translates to CASSLDGTGSSPTDTQYF.

CDR3 in amino acids: CASSLQQLTSYTF. DNA of the CDR3: TGTGCCAGCAGCTTGCAACAGCTTACAAGCTACACCTTC. The rearrangement links TRBV5-6 to TRBJ1-2; D is ambiguous. The V gene's germline CDR1 is SGHDT and CDR2 YYEEEE. The ends were cut back, 1 base at V and 9 bases at J, with 13 bases in the middle. This CDR3 contains 13 residues. The variable domain in full, with the rest retrieved from reference TRBV5-6 and TRBJ1-2, is DAGVTQSPTHLIKTRGQQVTLRCSPKSGHDTVSWYQQALGQGPQFIFQYYEEEERQRGNFPDRFSGHQFPNYSSELNVNALLLGDSALYLCASSLQQLTSYTFGSGTRLTVV.

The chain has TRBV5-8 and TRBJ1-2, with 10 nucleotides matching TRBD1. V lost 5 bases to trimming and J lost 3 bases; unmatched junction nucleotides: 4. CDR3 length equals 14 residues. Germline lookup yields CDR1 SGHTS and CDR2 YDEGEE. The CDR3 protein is CASSRQGADYGYTF. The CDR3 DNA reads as TGTGCCAGCAGTCGACAGGGGGCAGACTATGGCTACACCTTC.

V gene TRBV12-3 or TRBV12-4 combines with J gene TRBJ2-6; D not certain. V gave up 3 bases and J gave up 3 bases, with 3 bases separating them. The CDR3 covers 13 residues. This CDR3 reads CASSFSGANVLTF. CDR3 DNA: TGTGCCAGCAGTTTCAGTGGGGCCAACGTCCTGACTTTC.

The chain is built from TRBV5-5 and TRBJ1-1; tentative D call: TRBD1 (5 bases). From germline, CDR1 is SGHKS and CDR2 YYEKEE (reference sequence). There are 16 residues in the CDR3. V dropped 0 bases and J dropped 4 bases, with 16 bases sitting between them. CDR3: CASSLEGSGMSTEAFF. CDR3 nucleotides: TGTGCCAGCAGCTTGGAAGGGTCAGGGATGAGCACTGAAGCTTTCTTT.

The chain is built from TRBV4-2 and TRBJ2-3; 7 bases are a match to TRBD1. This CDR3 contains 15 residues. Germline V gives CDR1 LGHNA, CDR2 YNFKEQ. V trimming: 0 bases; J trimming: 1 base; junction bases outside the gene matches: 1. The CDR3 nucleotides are TGTGCCAGCAGCCAAGAAGGGGGCGGCACAGATACGCAGTATTTT. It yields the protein CASSQEGGGTDTQYF.

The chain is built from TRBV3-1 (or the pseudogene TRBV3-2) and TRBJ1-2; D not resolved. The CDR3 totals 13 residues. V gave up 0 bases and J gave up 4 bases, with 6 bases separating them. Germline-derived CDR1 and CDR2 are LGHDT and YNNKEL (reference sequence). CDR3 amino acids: CASSQDNGYGYTF. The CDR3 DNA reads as TGTGCCAGCAGCCAAGATAACGGCTATGGCTACACCTTC.

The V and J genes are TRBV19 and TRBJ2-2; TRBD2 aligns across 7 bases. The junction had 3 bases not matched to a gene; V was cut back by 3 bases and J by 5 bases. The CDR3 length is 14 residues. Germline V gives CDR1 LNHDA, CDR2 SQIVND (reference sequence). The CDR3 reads CASSIAAGTGELFF. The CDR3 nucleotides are TGTGCCAGTAGTATCGCAGCGGGAACCGGGGAGCTGTTTTTT. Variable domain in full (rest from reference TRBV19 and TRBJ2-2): DGGITQSPKYLFRKEGQNVTLSCEQNLNHDAMYWYRQDPGQGLRLIYYSQIVNDFQKGDIAEGYSVSREKKESFPLTVTSAQKNPTAFYLCASSIAAGTGELFFGEGSRLTVL.

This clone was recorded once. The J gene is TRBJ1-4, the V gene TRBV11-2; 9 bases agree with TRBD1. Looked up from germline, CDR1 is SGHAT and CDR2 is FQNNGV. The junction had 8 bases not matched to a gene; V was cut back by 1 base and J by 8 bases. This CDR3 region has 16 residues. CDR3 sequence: CASSLGDRVLEEKLFF. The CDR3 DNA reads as TGTGCCAGCAGCTTAGGGGACAGGGTTTTGGAAGAAAAACTGTTTTTT.

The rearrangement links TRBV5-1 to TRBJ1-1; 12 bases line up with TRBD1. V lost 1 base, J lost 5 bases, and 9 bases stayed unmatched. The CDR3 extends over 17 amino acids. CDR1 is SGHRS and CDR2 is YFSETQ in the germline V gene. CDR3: CASSLWGGDRGPTEAFF. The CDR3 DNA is TGCGCCAGCAGCTTGTGGGGAGGGGACAGGGGGCCTACTGAAGCTTTCTTT.

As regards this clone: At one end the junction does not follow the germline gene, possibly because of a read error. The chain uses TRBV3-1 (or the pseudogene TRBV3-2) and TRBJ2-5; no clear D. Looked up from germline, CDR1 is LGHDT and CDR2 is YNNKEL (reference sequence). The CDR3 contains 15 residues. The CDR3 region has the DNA TGTGCCAGCAACCAACCTTCAGCGTCTCAAGAGACCCAGTACTTC. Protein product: CASNQPSASQETQYF.

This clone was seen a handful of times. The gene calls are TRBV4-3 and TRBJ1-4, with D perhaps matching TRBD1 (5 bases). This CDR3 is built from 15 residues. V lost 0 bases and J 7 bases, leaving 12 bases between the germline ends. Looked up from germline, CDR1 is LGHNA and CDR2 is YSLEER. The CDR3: CASSQDSGGSEKLFF. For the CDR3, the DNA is TGCGCCAGCAGCCAAGATTCGGGGGGGAGTGAAAAACTGTTTTTT.

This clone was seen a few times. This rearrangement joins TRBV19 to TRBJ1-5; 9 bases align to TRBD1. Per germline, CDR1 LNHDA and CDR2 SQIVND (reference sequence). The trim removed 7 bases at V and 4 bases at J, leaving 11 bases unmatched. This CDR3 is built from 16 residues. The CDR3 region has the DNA TGTGCCAGTACCGTCGTTGCGGGACAGGGAAATCAGCCCCAGCATTTT. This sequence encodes CASTVVAGQGNQPQHF.

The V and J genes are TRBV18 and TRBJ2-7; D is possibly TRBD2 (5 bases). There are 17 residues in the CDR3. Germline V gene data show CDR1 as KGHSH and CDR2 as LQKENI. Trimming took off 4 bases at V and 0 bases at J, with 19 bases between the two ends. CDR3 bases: TGTGCCAGCTCACTAGAATCTCCGGGGTCATACTCCTACGAGCAGTACTTC. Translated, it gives CASSLESPGSYSYEQYF. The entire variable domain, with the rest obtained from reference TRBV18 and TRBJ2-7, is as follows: NAGVMQNPRHLVRRRGQEARLRCSPMKGHSHVYWYRQLPEEGLKFMVYLQKENIIDESGMPKERFSAEFPKEGPSILRIQQVVRGDSAAYFCASSLESPGSYSYEQYFGPGTRLTVT.

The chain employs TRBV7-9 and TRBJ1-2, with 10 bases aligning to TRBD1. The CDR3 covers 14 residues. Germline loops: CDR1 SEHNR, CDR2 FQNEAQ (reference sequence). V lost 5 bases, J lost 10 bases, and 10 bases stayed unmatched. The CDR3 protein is CASSPPGQGTDYTF. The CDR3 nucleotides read TGTGCCAGCAGCCCCCCGGGACAGGGGACAGACTACACCTTC.

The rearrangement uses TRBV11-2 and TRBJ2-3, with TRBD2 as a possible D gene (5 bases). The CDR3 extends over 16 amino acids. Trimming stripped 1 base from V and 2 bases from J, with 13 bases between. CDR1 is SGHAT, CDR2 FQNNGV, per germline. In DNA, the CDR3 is TGTGCCAGCAGCTTAGGGGCGGGCCCTTTCACAGATACGCAGTATTTT. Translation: CASSLGAGPFTDTQYF.

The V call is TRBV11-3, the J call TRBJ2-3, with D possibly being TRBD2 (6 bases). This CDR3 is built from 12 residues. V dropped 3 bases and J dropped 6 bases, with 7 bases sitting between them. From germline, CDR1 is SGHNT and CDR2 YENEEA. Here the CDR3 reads CASSFAGDTQYF. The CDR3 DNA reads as TGTGCCAGCAGCTTCGCGGGGGATACGCAGTATTTT.

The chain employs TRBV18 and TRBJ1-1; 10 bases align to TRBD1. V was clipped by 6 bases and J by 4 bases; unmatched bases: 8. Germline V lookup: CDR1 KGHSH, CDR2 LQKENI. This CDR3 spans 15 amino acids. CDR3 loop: CASSLLRTGGTEAFF. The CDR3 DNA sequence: TGTGCCAGCTCCCTACTCCGGACAGGGGGCACTGAAGCTTTCTTT.

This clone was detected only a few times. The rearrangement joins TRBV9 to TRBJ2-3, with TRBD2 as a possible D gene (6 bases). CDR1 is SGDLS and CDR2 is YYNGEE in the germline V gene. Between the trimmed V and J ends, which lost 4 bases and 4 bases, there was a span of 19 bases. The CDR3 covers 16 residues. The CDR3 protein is CASSPRGTSLADTQYF. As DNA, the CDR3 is TGTGCCAGCAGCCCCCGCGGGACTTCCCTTGCAGATACGCAGTATTTT.

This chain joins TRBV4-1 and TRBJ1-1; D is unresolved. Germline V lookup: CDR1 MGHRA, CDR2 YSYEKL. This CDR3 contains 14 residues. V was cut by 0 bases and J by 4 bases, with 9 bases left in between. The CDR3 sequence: CASSQEGGGTEAFF. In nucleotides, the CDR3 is TGCGCCAGCAGCCAAGAAGGAGGAGGCACTGAAGCTTTCTTT.

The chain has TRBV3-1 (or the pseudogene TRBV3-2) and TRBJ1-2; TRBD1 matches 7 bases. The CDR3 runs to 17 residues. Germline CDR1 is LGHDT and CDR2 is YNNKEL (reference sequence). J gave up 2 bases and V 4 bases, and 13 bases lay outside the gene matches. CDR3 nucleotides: TGTGCCAGCAGCCCCTTGGGGCTCGGACAGGCCAACTATGGCTACACCTTC. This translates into CASSPLGLGQANYGYTF.

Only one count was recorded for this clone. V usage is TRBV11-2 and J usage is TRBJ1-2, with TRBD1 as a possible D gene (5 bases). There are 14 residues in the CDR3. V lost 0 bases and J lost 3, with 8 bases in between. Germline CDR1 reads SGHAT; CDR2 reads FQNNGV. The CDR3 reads CASSLESRDYGYTF. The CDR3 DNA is TGTGCCAGCAGCTTAGAGTCCAGGGACTATGGCTACACCTTC.